Presented here are 25 T cell receptor beta chains from one specimen sequenced in a study. MiXCR, applied by TCRdb to the 5' RACE reads, yields one record per CDR3 protein. The table records tens of thousands of distinct CDR3 sequences, 26% of them present only once. Sample: naive CD4+ T cells sorted from a lymph node. This sample's subset: naive CD4+ T cells, CD4+CD45RA+CD25-. These receptors came from a female donor with breast cancer.

This clonotype occurred a few times. CDR3 amino acids: CASSPYSKGAMNTEAFF. The CDR3 DNA reads TGTGCCAGCAGCCCCTACTCCAAGGGGGCCATGAACACTGAAGCTTTCTTT. This chain uses TRBV14 with TRBJ1-1; TRBD1 aligns across 7 bases. The CDR3 is made up of 17 amino acids. Trimming cost V 4 bases and J 0 bases; bases outside gene matches: 11. CDR1 is SGHDN and CDR2 is FVKESK in the germline V gene. The variable domain in full, completed from reference TRBV14 and TRBJ1-1, reads EAGVTQFPSHSVIEKGQTVTLRCDPISGHDNLYWYRRVMGKEIKFLLHFVKESKQDESGMPNNRFLAERTGGTYSTLKVQPAELEDSGVYFCASSPYSKGAMNTEAFFGQGTRLTVV.

Only a few counts were recorded for this clonotype. This chain connects TRBV25-1 to TRBJ1-4, with D hard to call. Germline lookup yields CDR1 MGHDK and CDR2 SYGVNS. The CDR3 runs to 14 residues. Trimming shortened V by 1 base and J by 4 bases, and 7 bases separated the two germline ends. The CDR3 region has the DNA TGTGCCAGCAGTGAATTTGTCAGTAATGAAAAACTGTTTTTT. As protein: CASSEFVSNEKLFF.

The V and J genes are TRBV15 and TRBJ1-6; D perhaps matches TRBD1 (6 bases). Trimming took 1 base from V and 2 from J, leaving 12 bases between them. This CDR3 is built from 17 residues. Germline V gives CDR1 LNHNV, CDR2 YYDKDF (reference sequence). The CDR3 loop is CATSRGPQGPYNSPLHF. CDR3 sequence (DNA): TGTGCCACCAGCAGAGGACCACAGGGACCCTATAATTCACCCCTCCACTTT.

Turning to this clonotype: This may stem from a read error, because a much larger clone lies one nucleotide away. The genes are TRBV4-1 and TRBJ2-1, with D unclear. Germline CDR1 reads MGHRA; CDR2 reads YSYEKL. This CDR3 has 15 residues. CDR3 sequence: CAGRQDGSQYNEQFF. The CDR3 DNA reads TGCGCCGGCAGGCAAGACGGGTCCCAGTACAATGAGCAGTTCTTC.

The chain uses TRBV5-8 and TRBJ2-5; tentative D call: TRBD2 (5 bases). V was shortened by 4 bases and J by 10 bases, with 8 bases between the two germline ends. From germline, CDR1 is SGHTS and CDR2 YDEGEE. The CDR3 length is 10 residues. The CDR3 reads CASSLRGQYF. CDR3 DNA sequence: TGTGCCAGCAGCCTACGGGGCCAGTACTTC.

This clonotype occurred a few times. The V call is TRBV7-2, the J call TRBJ2-7, with D unresolved. The germline V gene encodes CDR1 SGHTA and CDR2 FQGNSA. V was clipped by 1 base and J by 1 base, with 8 bases between them. The CDR3 has 14 residues. The CDR3 DNA reads as TGTGCCAGCAGCTTAGACCCCTTATCCTACGAGCAGTACTTC. It translates to CASSLDPLSYEQYF.

This clonotype was detected ten times or more. This chain connects TRBV5-4 to TRBJ2-3; D is uncertain. Trimming stripped 0 bases from V and 6 bases from J, with 2 bases between. The CDR3 loop spans 11 amino acids. CDR1 is SGHNT, CDR2 YYREEE, per germline (reference sequence). The CDR3 reads CASSLADTQYF. In DNA, the CDR3 is TGTGCCAGCAGCTTGGCTGATACGCAGTATTTT.

Turning to this clonotype: This may arise from a read error, as a much more abundant clone is one base away. Since no conserved phenylalanine or tryptophan closes the CDR3, a read error is the likely cause. J is TRBJ1-1 and V is TRBV6-1; TRBD1 might be the D (6 bases). In germline, CDR1 is MNHNS, CDR2 SASEGT. V shed 7 bases and J shed 4 bases, with 16 bases lying between them. CDR3 length equals 14 residues. The CDR3 reads CASTLRGGGTEAFS. CDR3 coding DNA: TGTGCCAGCACCTTGCGGGGAGGGGGCACTGAAGCTTTCTCT.

V is TRBV12-3 or TRBV12-4 and J is TRBJ2-3, with D tentatively TRBD1 (6 bases). The CDR3 sequence is 15 residues long. Trimming stripped 1 base from V and 2 bases from J, with 10 bases between. The CDR3 here is CASSLVGTTTDTQYF. CDR3 in DNA: TGTGCCAGCAGTTTAGTCGGGACAACCACAGATACGCAGTATTTT.

In this sample, this clonotype is medium-sized. The chain links TRBV7-2 to TRBJ2-7, with D perhaps TRBD2 (6 bases). V lost 5 bases and J 1 base, leaving 12 bases between the germline ends. The germline gives CDR1 SGHTA, CDR2 FQGNSA. This CDR3 is 14 amino acids long. CDR3 residues: CASSPRAGSYEQYF. CDR3 DNA sequence: TGTGCCAGCAGCCCGAGGGCGGGGTCCTACGAGCAGTACTTC.

This clonotype was counted a few times. This sequence joins TRBV27 and TRBJ2-2; a weak D match, TRBD2 (6 bases). Looked up from germline, CDR1 is MNHEY and CDR2 is SMNVEV (reference sequence). Between the trimmed V and J ends, which lost 6 bases and 1 base, there was a span of 9 bases. The CDR3 has 14 residues. CDR3 bases: TGTGCCAGCAGACGGCGGGAGAACACCGGGGAGCTGTTTTTT. Translation: CASRRRENTGELFF.

The table lists this clonotype with a count of one. The CDR3 DNA is TGTGCCAGCATCCAGGAGTGGGGGGATACGCAGTATTTT. Protein product: CASIQEWGDTQYF. The J gene is TRBJ2-3, the V gene TRBV28; possibly TRBD1 or TRBD2 for D (5 bases each). CDR1 and CDR2 from the germline V gene are MDHEN and SYDVKM. This CDR3 has 13 amino acids. Between the trimmed V and J ends, which lost 7 bases and 6 bases, there was a span of 14 bases.

This clonotype is deemed medium-sized. V and J are TRBV20-1 and TRBJ2-6, with 10 bases fitting TRBD1. Germline CDR1 is DFQATT and CDR2 is SNEGSKA (reference sequence). This CDR3 spans 17 amino acids. The V segment lost 6 bases and the J segment 4 bases; nucleotides outside the gene matches: 12. CDR3 nucleotide sequence: TGCAGTGCACCCGTGACAGGGGGCGCGGGGGGGGCCAACGTCCTGACTTTC. Amino acids: CSAPVTGGAGGANVLTF.

This clonotype was recorded a few times. The CDR3 reads CASSPAGYEQFF. CDR3 DNA sequence: TGTGCCAGCTCACCAGCCGGGTATGAGCAGTTCTTC. The genes are TRBV18 and TRBJ2-1; D not resolved. Trimming took 2 bases from V and 8 from J, leaving 7 bases between them. In germline, CDR1 is KGHSH, CDR2 LQKENI. The CDR3 spans 12 residues. The variable domain in full, completed from reference TRBV18 and TRBJ2-1, reads NAGVMQNPRHLVRRRGQEARLRCSPMKGHSHVYWYRQLPEEGLKFMVYLQKENIIDESGMPKERFSAEFPKEGPSILRIQQVVRGDSAAYFCASSPAGYEQFFGPGTRLTVL.

The chain carries TRBV7-3 and TRBJ2-3; tentatively, D is TRBD1 (5 bases). CDR1 and CDR2 from the germline V gene are SGHTA and FQGTGA. V was clipped by 2 bases and J by 4 bases, with 10 bases between them. The CDR3 loop spans 14 amino acids. In DNA, the CDR3 is TGTGCCAGCAGCTTATGGGGCGTCTCAGATACGCAGTATTTT. Translating it yields CASSLWGVSDTQYF.

V gene TRBV4-1 combines with J gene TRBJ1-4; tentative D call: TRBD1 (6 bases). Germline CDR1 is MGHRA and CDR2 is YSYEKL. V lost 2 bases, J lost 4 bases, and 8 bases lay in between. The CDR3 is 14 residues long. The CDR3 reads CASSQRDINEKLFF. In DNA, the CDR3 is TGCGCCAGCAGCCAAAGGGACATTAATGAAAAACTGTTTTTT.

This chain uses TRBV20-1 with TRBJ1-5; D not resolved. The CDR3 is 12 residues long. In germline, CDR1 is DFQATT, CDR2 SNEGSKA (reference sequence). V was trimmed by 3 bases and J by 6 bases, leaving 9 bases between them. CDR3 in amino acids: CSASRDTQPQHF. CDR3 in DNA: TGCAGTGCTAGTCGAGACACTCAGCCCCAGCATTTT.

A note on this clonotype: A read error is possible here, since a much larger clone lies one base away. The chain combines TRBV6-5 with TRBJ2-7; D unclear. The germline V gene encodes CDR1 MNHEY and CDR2 SVGAGI. The CDR3 loop spans 13 amino acids. CDR3 protein: CASSYTWELEQCF. CDR3 coding DNA: TGTGCCAGCAGTTACACATGGGAATTGGAGCAGTGCTTC.

In its sample, this clonotype was seen a few times. The chain employs TRBV12-3 or TRBV12-4 and TRBJ1-5; possible D gene TRBD1, 5 bases. V lost 6 bases and J 0 bases, leaving 9 bases between the germline ends. This CDR3 spans 14 amino acids. As DNA, the CDR3 is TGTGCCAGCAGCGCAGGGTATAGCAATCAGCCCCAGCATTTT. It codes for CASSAGYSNQPQHF.

This clonotype has just a few counts. The rearrangement links TRBV6-2 or TRBV6-3 to TRBJ2-7; D gene uncertain. The CDR3 extends over 14 amino acids. Germline CDR1 and CDR2: MNHEY and SVGEGT. Trimming cost V 0 bases and J 1 base, with 7 bases left between them. The CDR3 DNA follows: TGTGCCAGCAGTTACTCGGGCAGTTCCTACGAGCAGTACTTC. This sequence encodes CASSYSGSSYEQYF.

This clonotype was seen once. The chain recombines TRBV4-1 with TRBJ2-1, with D possibly TRBD1 on 6 matching bases. In germline, CDR1 is MGHRA, CDR2 YSYEKL. V shed 1 base and J shed 6 bases, with 10 bases lying between them. The CDR3 length is 14 residues. As DNA, the CDR3 is TGCGCCAGCAGCCAAGGAGGACAGACCAATGAGCAGTTCTTC. Protein: CASSQGGQTNEQFF.

The chain is built from TRBV4-2 and TRBJ2-2; D gene unclear. Germline V gives CDR1 LGHNA, CDR2 YNFKEQ. This CDR3 has 16 amino acids. V was cut by 0 bases and J by 3 bases, with 11 bases left in between. CDR3: CASSQDGGLDTGELFF. CDR3 nucleotides: TGTGCCAGCAGCCAAGATGGTGGGCTGGACACCGGGGAGCTGTTTTTT.

The table lists this clonotype with a few counts. Its ends do not fully match the called genes, so a read error is possible. The rearrangement uses TRBV5-1 and TRBJ2-5, with 7 bases identical to TRBD1. The CDR3 covers 15 residues. Germline CDR1 SGHRS, CDR2 YFSETQ. CDR3 nucleotides: TGCGCCGGCAGCCCGACAGGGATAGGAGGAGAGACCCAGTACTTC. Its protein product is CAGSPTGIGGETQYF. The full variable domain, rest sourced from reference TRBV5-1 and TRBJ2-5, is KAGVTQTPRYLIKTRGQQVTLSCSPISGHRSVSWYQQTPGQGLQFLFEYFSETQRNKGNFPGRFSGRQFSNSRSEMNVSTLELGDSALYLCAGSPTGIGGETQYFGPGTRLLVL.

Turning to this clonotype: The germline gene is not matched at one end of the junction; a read error may be the cause. This chain connects TRBV12-3 or TRBV12-4 to TRBJ1-2; D uncertain. The CDR3 sequence is 14 residues long. The CDR3, as DNA: TGTACCAGCAGTCCGGGTGATAGGGAGTATGGCTACACCTTC. Translating it yields CTSSPGDREYGYTF.

V usage is TRBV5-6 and J usage is TRBJ2-7; D possibly corresponds to TRBD2 (5 bases). Looked up from germline, CDR1 is SGHDT and CDR2 is YYEEEE. This CDR3 comprises 16 residues. V was clipped by 4 bases and J by 3 bases, with 20 bases between them. The CDR3 DNA reads TGTGCCAGCAGCGCGGTACTGGTCGGGAAGAGCTACGAGCAGTACTTC. Amino acids: CASSAVLVGKSYEQYF.